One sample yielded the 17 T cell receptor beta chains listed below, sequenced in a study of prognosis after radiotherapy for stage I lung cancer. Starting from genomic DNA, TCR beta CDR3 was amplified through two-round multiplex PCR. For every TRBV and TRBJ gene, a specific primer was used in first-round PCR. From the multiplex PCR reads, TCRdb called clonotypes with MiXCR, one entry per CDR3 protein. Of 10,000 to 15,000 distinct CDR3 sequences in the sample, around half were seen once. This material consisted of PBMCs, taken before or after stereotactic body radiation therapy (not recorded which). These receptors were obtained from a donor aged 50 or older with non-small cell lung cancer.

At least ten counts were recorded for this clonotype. The CDR3 loop reads CASSVVDRVYNEQFF. Here the CDR3 DNA reads TGTGCCAGCAGCGTAGTAGATAGGGTCTACAATGAGCAGTTCTTC. This chain connects TRBV9 to TRBJ2-1; D unresolved. The V gene's germline CDR1 is SGDLS and CDR2 YYNGEE. Trimming took 0 bases from V and 3 from J, leaving 10 bases between them. The CDR3 extends over 15 amino acids.

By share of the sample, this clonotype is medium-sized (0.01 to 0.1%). CDR3 loop: CASGGTTYEQYF. For the CDR3, the DNA is TGTGCCAGTGGCGGGACCACCTACGAGCAGTACTTC. This chain connects TRBV11-1 to TRBJ2-7; D perhaps matches TRBD2 (6 bases). The CDR3 is 12 amino acids. V lost 9 bases and J lost 2, with 11 bases in between. CDR1 SGHAT and CDR2 FQDESV come from the germline V gene (reference sequence). Looking up the rest from reference TRBV11-1 and TRBJ2-7 gives the full variable domain: EAEVAQSPRYKITEKSQAVAFWCDPISGHATLYWYRQILGQGPELLVQFQDESVVDDSQLPKDRFSAERLKGVDSTLKIQPAELGDSAMYLCASGGTTYEQYFGPGTRLTVT.

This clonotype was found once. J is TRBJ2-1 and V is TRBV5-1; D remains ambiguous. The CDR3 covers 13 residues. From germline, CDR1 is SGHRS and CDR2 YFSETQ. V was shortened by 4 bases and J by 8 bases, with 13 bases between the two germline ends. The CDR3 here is CASSPSGEDEQFF. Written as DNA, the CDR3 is TGCGCCAGCAGCCCGTCGGGTGAGGATGAGCAGTTCTTC.

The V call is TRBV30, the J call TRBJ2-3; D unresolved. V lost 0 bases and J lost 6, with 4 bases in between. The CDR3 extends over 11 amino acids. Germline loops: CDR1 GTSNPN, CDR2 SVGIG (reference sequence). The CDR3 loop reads CAWSVGDTQYF. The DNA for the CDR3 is TGTGCCTGGAGTGTAGGCGATACGCAGTATTTT.

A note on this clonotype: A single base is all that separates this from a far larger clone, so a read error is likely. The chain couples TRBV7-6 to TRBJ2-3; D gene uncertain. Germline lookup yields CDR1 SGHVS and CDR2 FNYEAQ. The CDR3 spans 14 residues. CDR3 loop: CASSLTWDTDTQYF. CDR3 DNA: TGTGCTAGCTCGTTGACATGGGACACAGATACGCAGTATTTT.

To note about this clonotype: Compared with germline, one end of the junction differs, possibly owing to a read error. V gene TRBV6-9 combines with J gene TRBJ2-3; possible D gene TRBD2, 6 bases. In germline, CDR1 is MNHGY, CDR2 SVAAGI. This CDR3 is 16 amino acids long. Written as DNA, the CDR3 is TGTGCCAGCAGCTATTTGGAGGGCCGGGGCACAGATACGCAGTATTTT. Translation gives CASSYLEGRGTDTQYF.

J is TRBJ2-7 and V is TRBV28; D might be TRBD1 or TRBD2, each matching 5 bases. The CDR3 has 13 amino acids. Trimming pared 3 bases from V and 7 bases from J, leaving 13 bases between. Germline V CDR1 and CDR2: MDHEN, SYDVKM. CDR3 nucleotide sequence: TGTGCCAGCAGTTTGAGGGCAGGGTGGGAGCAGTACTTC. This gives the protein CASSLRAGWEQYF.

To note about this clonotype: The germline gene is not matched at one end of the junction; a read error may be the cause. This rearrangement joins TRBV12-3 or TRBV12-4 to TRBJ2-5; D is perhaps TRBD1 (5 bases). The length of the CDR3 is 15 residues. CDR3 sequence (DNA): TGTGCCAGCATTTTATTCGCCTCAGGGCAAGAGACCCAGTACTTC. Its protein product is CASILFASGQETQYF.

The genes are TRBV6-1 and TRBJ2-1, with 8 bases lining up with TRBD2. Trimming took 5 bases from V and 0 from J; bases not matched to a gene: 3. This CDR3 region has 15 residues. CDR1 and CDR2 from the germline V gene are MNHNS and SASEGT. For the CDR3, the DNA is TGTGCCAGCAGTCAAAGCGGGAGCTCCTACAATGAGCAGTTCTTC. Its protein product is CASSQSGSSYNEQFF.

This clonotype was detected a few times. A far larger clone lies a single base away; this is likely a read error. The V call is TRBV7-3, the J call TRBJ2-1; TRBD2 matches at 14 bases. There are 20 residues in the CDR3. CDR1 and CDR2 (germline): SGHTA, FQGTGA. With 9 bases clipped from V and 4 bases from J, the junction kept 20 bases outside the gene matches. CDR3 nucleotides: TGTGCCAGTAGTATCATTCCCGGGACTAGCGGGAGCACCAAGTACAATGAGCAGTTCTTC. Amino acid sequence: CASSIIPGTSGSTKYNEQFF.

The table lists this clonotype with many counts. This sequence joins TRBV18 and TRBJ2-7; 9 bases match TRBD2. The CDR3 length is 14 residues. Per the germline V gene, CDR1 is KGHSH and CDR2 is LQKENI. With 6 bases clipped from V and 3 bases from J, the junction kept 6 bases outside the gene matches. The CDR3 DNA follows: TGTGCCAGCTCTCCGGGACTAGCTGACTACGAGCAGTACTTC. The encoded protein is CASSPGLADYEQYF.

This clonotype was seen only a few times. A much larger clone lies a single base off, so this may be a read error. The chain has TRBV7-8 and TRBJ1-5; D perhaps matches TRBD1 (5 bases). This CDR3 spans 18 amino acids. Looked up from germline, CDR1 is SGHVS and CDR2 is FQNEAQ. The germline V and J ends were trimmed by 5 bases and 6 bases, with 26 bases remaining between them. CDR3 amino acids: CASSPYIYGRDQGQPQHF. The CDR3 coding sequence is TGTGCCAGCAGCCCATATATATATGGACGGGACCAGGGTCAGCCCCAGCATTTT.

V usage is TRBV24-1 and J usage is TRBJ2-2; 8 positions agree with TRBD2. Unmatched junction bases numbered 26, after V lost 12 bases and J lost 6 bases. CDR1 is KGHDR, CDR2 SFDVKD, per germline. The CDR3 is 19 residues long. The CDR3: CAVQRGDGGRRHGAGELFF. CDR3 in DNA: TGTGCCGTCCAGAGGGGGGATGGCGGGAGGCGTCACGGAGCCGGGGAGCTGTTTTTT.

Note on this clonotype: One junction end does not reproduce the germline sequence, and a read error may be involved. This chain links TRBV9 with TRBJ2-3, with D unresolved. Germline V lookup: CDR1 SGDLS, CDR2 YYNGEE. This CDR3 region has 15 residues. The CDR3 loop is CASIVEVLDTDTQYF. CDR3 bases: TGTGCCAGCATCGTAGAGGTTCTAGACACAGATACGCAGTATTTT.

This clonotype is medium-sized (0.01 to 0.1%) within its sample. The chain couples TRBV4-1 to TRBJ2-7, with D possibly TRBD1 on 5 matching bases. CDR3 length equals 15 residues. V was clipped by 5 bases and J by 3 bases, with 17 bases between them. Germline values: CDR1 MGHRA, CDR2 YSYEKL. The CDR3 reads CASSSTGLGHYEQYF. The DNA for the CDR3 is TGCGCCAGCAGCTCCACCGGGCTAGGACACTACGAGCAGTACTTC.

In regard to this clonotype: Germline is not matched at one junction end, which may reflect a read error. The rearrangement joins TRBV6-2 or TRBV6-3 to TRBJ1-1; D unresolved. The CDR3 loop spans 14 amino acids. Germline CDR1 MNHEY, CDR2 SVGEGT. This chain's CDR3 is CASSDSSRNTEAFF. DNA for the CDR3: TGTGCCAGCAGTGACTCGAGTAGGAACACTGAAGCTTTCTTT.

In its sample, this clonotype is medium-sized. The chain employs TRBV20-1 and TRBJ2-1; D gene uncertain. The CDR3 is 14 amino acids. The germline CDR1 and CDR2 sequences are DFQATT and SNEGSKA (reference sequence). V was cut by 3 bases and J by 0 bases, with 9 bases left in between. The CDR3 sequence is CSASGFSSYNEQFF. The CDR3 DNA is TGCAGTGCTAGCGGGTTCAGCTCCTACAATGAGCAGTTCTTC.